This entry lists 22 T cell receptor beta chains sequenced from one sample in a study of control samples from healthy donors and cancer patients. The method was immunoSEQ multiplex PCR; TCRdb's version includes in-frame clones alone and lacks a portion of them. The sample yields 71,000 or so clones, just under 90% seen once. Sequencing was done on a sample of PBMCs. The receptors originated from a man aged 55 to 70 with lung cancer.

The V call is TRBV7-8, the J call TRBJ1-2, with D possibly being TRBD1 (5 bases). Trimming cost V 4 bases and J 0 bases, with 9 bases left between them. Per germline, CDR1 SGHVS and CDR2 FQNEAQ. CDR3 length: 14 amino acids. The CDR3 reads CASSSRQTNYGYTF. In nucleotides, the CDR3 is TGTGCCAGCAGCTCACGACAGACTAACTATGGCTACACCTTC.

With respect to this clone: Distinct nucleotide sequences in the sample also encode this CDR3. The chain carries TRBV18 and TRBJ2-2; perhaps TRBD1 as D (5 bases). The ends were cut back, 4 bases at V and 1 base at J, with 7 bases in the middle. From germline, CDR1 is KGHSH and CDR2 LQKENI. The CDR3 is 14 amino acids. CDR3 amino acids: CASSLDRNTGELFF. The CDR3 DNA follows: TGTGCCAGCTCACTTGACAGGAACACCGGGGAGCTGTTTTTT. Full variable domain (rest looked up from reference TRBV18 and TRBJ2-2): NAGVMQNPRHLVRRRGQEARLRCSPMKGHSHVYWYRQLPEEGLKFMVYLQKENIIDESGMPKERFSAEFPKEGPSILRIQQVVRGDSAAYFCASSLDRNTGELFFGEGSRLTVL.

The chain is built from TRBV5-1 and TRBJ2-5; 11 bases agree with TRBD1. Trimming cost V 3 bases and J 2 bases; bases outside gene matches: 6. The CDR3 is 16 amino acids. Germline loops: CDR1 SGHRS, CDR2 YFSETQ. The CDR3 loop reads CASSWGTGGGQETQYF. The CDR3, as DNA: TGCGCCAGCAGCTGGGGGACAGGGGGAGGACAAGAGACCCAGTACTTC. The variable domain in full, with the rest retrieved from reference TRBV5-1 and TRBJ2-5, is KAGVTQTPRYLIKTRGQQVTLSCSPISGHRSVSWYQQTPGQGLQFLFEYFSETQRNKGNFPGRFSGRQFSNSRSEMNVSTLELGDSALYLCASSWGTGGGQETQYFGPGTRLLVL.

This sequence joins TRBV11-2 and TRBJ2-2; D unclear. V was shortened by 8 bases and J by 9 bases, with 16 bases between the two germline ends. The germline gives CDR1 SGHAT, CDR2 FQNNGV. The CDR3 totals 13 residues. The CDR3 reads CASLSRRPWELFF. The CDR3 DNA follows: TGTGCCAGCCTATCTAGAAGACCGTGGGAGCTGTTTTTT.

V and J are TRBV3-1 (or the pseudogene TRBV3-2) and TRBJ2-5; 8 bases are a match to TRBD1. The germline V gene encodes CDR1 LGHDT and CDR2 YNNKEL (reference sequence). V shed 1 base and J 4 bases; nucleotides not matched to a gene: 2. The CDR3 is made up of 14 amino acids. CDR3 DNA: TGTGCCAGCAGCCAAGGACAGGGGACAGAGACCCAGTACTTC. Translated, it gives CASSQGQGTETQYF.

V gene TRBV5-1 combines with J gene TRBJ2-5; 7 bases map to TRBD1. Trimming at V came to 4 bases and at J to 4 bases, leaving 10 bases not matched to a gene. Germline lookup yields CDR1 SGHRS and CDR2 YFSETQ. CDR3 length: 15 amino acids. CDR3 in DNA: TGCGCCAGCAGCACCCAGACAGGGTCGGGAGAGACCCAGTACTTC. As protein: CASSTQTGSGETQYF. Combining the CDR3 with reference TRBV5-1 and TRBJ2-5 gives the whole variable domain KAGVTQTPRYLIKTRGQQVTLSCSPISGHRSVSWYQQTPGQGLQFLFEYFSETQRNKGNFPGRFSGRQFSNSRSEMNVSTLELGDSALYLCASSTQTGSGETQYFGPGTRLLVL.

This chain joins TRBV6-5 and TRBJ1-1; D is uncertain. In germline, CDR1 is MNHEY, CDR2 SVGAGI. V was pared by 2 bases and J by 1 base, with 8 bases between. This CDR3 is 14 amino acids long. The CDR3 DNA reads as TGTGCCAGCAGTTACGCCTACAGGAACACTGAAGCTTTCTTT. Translated: CASSYAYRNTEAFF.

CDR3 in DNA: TGTGCTAGTGGTTTGGGACGGCGGGGGCAAGAGACCCAGTACTTC. It encodes CASGLGRRGQETQYF. The V call is TRBV12-5, the J call TRBJ2-5; 7 bases line up with TRBD2. This CDR3 comprises 15 residues. The junction had 4 bases not matched to a gene; V was cut back by 1 base and J by 2 bases. Per germline, CDR1 LGHNT and CDR2 FRNRAP.

The chain uses TRBV27 and TRBJ2-7; D gene ambiguous. The CDR3 extends over 16 amino acids. Germline V gene sequence: CDR1 MNHEY, CDR2 SMNVEV (reference sequence). V lost 0 bases and J lost 0, with 12 bases in between. This chain's CDR3 is CASSLSFIGYSYEQYF. The CDR3 bases are TGTGCCAGCAGTTTATCGTTTATAGGGTACTCCTACGAGCAGTACTTC.

Only one count was recorded for this clone. The chain is built from TRBV15 and TRBJ2-1; D possibly corresponds to TRBD2 (6 bases). Germline CDR1 is LNHNV and CDR2 is YYDKDF (reference sequence). Trimming removed 5 bases from V and 7 bases from J, with 9 bases in between. This CDR3 spans 12 amino acids. CDR3 coding DNA: TGTGCCACCAGCTTGGCGGGGAATGAGCAGTTCTTC. This codes for CATSLAGNEQFF.

The V gene is TRBV7-8, the J gene TRBJ2-2, with 10 nucleotides matching TRBD1. The CDR3 is made up of 18 amino acids. The ends lost 6 bases at V and 4 bases at J; junction bases unmatched: 14. CDR1 is SGHVS and CDR2 is FQNEAQ in the germline V gene. CDR3 DNA sequence: TGTGCCAGCAGACTCGCTTTCGGGACAGGGGTGGGCACCGGGGAGCTGTTTTTT. Translating it yields CASRLAFGTGVGTGELFF.

CDR3 residues: CASSVGGSGVLSYEQYF. CDR3 sequence (DNA): TGTGCCAGCAGCGTAGGGGGTAGCGGGGTATTGTCCTACGAGCAGTACTTC. The V gene is TRBV9, the J gene TRBJ2-7, with TRBD2 matching 8 bases. This CDR3 region has 17 residues. Germline trimming cut 0 bases from V and 1 base from J; bases unmatched to any gene: 9. CDR1 is SGDLS, CDR2 YYNGEE, per germline.

This clone was recorded only once. The rearrangement links TRBV6-4 to TRBJ2-3, with a possible D match to TRBD1 (5 bases). Germline V lookup: CDR1 MRHNA, CDR2 SNTAGT. Trimming cost V 6 bases and J 0 bases, with 10 bases left between them. The CDR3 contains 14 residues. CDR3: CASRTQASTDTQYF. DNA of the CDR3: TGTGCCAGCAGAACACAGGCTAGCACAGATACGCAGTATTTT.

V is TRBV7-3 and J is TRBJ2-5; perhaps D is TRBD1 or TRBD2 (5 bases each). Trimming cost V 4 bases and J 4 bases, with 13 bases left between them. This CDR3 region has 14 residues. The V gene's germline CDR1 is SGHTA and CDR2 FQGTGA. CDR3 sequence: CASSSQGGRETQYF. In DNA, the CDR3 is TGTGCCAGCAGCTCCCAGGGTGGGAGAGAGACCCAGTACTTC.

The chain is built from TRBV9 and TRBJ1-6, with D unclear. The germline CDR1 and CDR2 sequences are SGDLS and YYNGEE. V was trimmed by 3 bases and J by 4 bases, leaving 14 bases between them. The CDR3 is 16 residues long. The CDR3 sequence is CASSAPVGDYNSPLHF. The CDR3 bases are TGTGCCAGCAGCGCCCCGGTCGGGGATTATAATTCACCCCTCCACTTT.

The chain links TRBV7-8 to TRBJ2-3, with 9 bases matching TRBD2. V lost 2 bases, J lost 6 bases, and 12 bases stayed unmatched. This CDR3 has 17 amino acids. In germline, CDR1 is SGHVS, CDR2 FQNEAQ. Here the CDR3 reads CASSLMVAGGRMDTQYF. The CDR3, as DNA: TGTGCCAGCAGCTTAATGGTGGCGGGGGGGAGGATGGATACGCAGTATTTT.

The V and J genes are TRBV7-3 and TRBJ2-5; D tentatively reads TRBD1 or TRBD2 (5 bases each). The CDR3 loop spans 15 amino acids. V lost 5 bases to trimming and J lost 0 bases, with 13 bases between them. The V gene's germline CDR1 is SGHTA and CDR2 FQGTGA. The CDR3 DNA is TGTGCCAGCAGCCCGACCGGGACGAACCAAGAGACCCAGTACTTC. As protein: CASSPTGTNQETQYF.

This CDR3 is CASSVRYRETDTQYF. The CDR3 nucleotides read TGTGCCAGCAGCGTTAGGTACAGGGAAACAGATACGCAGTATTTT. This sequence joins TRBV9 and TRBJ2-3, with TRBD1 as a possible D gene (6 bases). CDR3 length: 15 residues. V gave up 2 bases and J gave up 3 bases, with 13 bases separating them. Germline CDR1 reads SGDLS; CDR2 reads YYNGEE. Together with reference TRBV9 and TRBJ2-3, the CDR3 gives the full variable domain: DSGVTQTPKHLITATGQRVTLRCSPRSGDLSVYWYQQSLDQGLQFLIQYYNGEERAKGNILERFSAQQFPDLHSELNLSSLELGDSALYFCASSVRYRETDTQYFGPGTRLTVL.

This clone was recorded only once. This sequence joins TRBV9 and TRBJ2-3; 9 nucleotides line up with TRBD2. The germline gives CDR1 SGDLS, CDR2 YYNGEE. The junction had 6 bases not matched to a gene; V was cut back by 3 bases and J by 1 base. The CDR3 runs to 16 residues. The CDR3 sequence: CASSGGGGTGTDTQYF. The CDR3 bases are TGTGCCAGCAGCGGCGGGGGGGGCACGGGCACAGATACGCAGTATTTT.

V gene TRBV30 combines with J gene TRBJ2-7; no firm D call. Between the trimmed V and J ends, which lost 0 bases and 3 bases, there was a span of 6 bases. In germline, CDR1 is GTSNPN, CDR2 SVGIG (reference sequence). The CDR3 totals 12 residues. The CDR3: CAWSVGFYEQYF. The CDR3, as DNA: TGTGCCTGGAGTGTAGGGTTCTACGAGCAGTACTTC.

The J gene is TRBJ2-3, the V gene TRBV24-1; 8 bases line up with TRBD2. The CDR3 loop spans 14 amino acids. The V segment lost 1 base and the J segment 6 bases; nucleotides outside the gene matches: 2. Germline CDR1 KGHDR, CDR2 SFDVKD. The CDR3 bases are TGTGCCACCAGTGATTTTCGGGGGGGTGATACGCAGTATTTT. As protein: CATSDFRGGDTQYF.

CDR3 sequence (DNA): TGTGCCAGCAGCTTAGCCTCGGGGGCAACTAATGAAAAACTGTTTTTT. This sequence encodes CASSLASGATNEKLFF. The chain employs TRBV7-9 and TRBJ1-4; D perhaps matches TRBD1 (5 bases). V lost 0 bases and J lost 0, with 8 bases in between. CDR1 and CDR2 (germline): SEHNR, FQNEAQ (reference sequence). The CDR3 sequence is 16 residues long.